This T cell receptor (beta chain) was recovered during a study of blood T cells in healthy people across ages. This clonotype showed up many times. Its cognate antigen is unknown. Study conclusions and caveats: There was no known CMV status for donors, so expanded clonotype changes were possibly confounded.

With V trimmed by 6 bases and J by 0 bases, 1 base remained unmatched. This CDR3 is 14 amino acids long. PCR was performed a second time for about 6 to 12 cycles using a sample-barcoded 5' primer and a J-beta primer mix. Each CDR3 protein is one row after TCRdb ran MiXCR on the 5' RACE reads. Among 920,000 or so distinct CDR3 sequences listed, around 43% were seen once. The chain has TRBV12-3 or TRBV12-4 and TRBJ2-7, with TRBD2 matching over 11 bases. The TCR was taken from a woman between 55 and 75 years old in good health. Sequenced input: blood. The CDR3 loop is CASRTSGSSYEQYF. CDR3 DNA sequence: TGTGCCAGCAGAACTAGCGGGAGCTCCTACGAGCAGTACTTC.